This T cell receptor (beta chain) appears in the sequencing data of a study of blood T cell repertoires in COVID-19. Overall study: Spain, Italy and the United States supplied samples that represented acute and convalescent COVID-19. The cDNA or gDNA used as material had been derived from T cells, B-cell-depleted T cells, or PBMCs.

Germline V CDR1 and CDR2: SGDLS, YYNGEE. V dropped 4 bases and J dropped 4 bases, with 9 bases sitting between them. The CDR3 runs 13 residues. A PCR-confirmed or clinician-diagnosed COVID-19 case had contacted exposed participants within 2 weeks of entry. In the original workflow: Estimation of nucleated cell counts relied on the amplification of reference gene primers. The assay was immunoSEQ multiplex PCR, and TCRdb's table has in-frame clones only and misses some. That table furnishes V, J and clone size, whereas the DNA furnished D and trimming. The sample includes 200,000 to 300,000 clones, approximately 88% of them seen just once.

Sequencing was done on a sample of PBMCs or T cells enriched from blood (not recorded which). The chain links TRBV9 to TRBJ1-3; D remains ambiguous. This receptor was taken from a middle-aged woman who had been exposed to COVID-19. CDR3 loop: CASSRGYGNTIYF. CDR3 nucleotides: TGTGCCAGCAGCCGCGGATACGGAAACACCATATATTTT.